This T cell receptor (beta chain) was recovered during a study of cytomegalovirus exposure and HLA in healthy donors. For the study at large: When over 300 donors were genotyped, roughly 82% of them were found to fall in the Caucasian-associated ancestry cluster.

Overall study findings and caveats: In an earlier analysis, productive rearrangement rates for most beta V segments clustered near 87% or 30%. Through in vitro validation, a few CMV-associated chains were shown to be specific for CMV antigens.

This PCR relied on a set of 60 Vbeta primers and 13 Jbeta primers. Clones were read by immunoSEQ multiplex PCR, and TCRdb kept only the in-frame ones, dropping some. The sample yields some 150,000 clones, roughly 85% seen once. Donors in the study were healthy people who gave bone marrow. The germline V and J ends were trimmed by 3 bases and 5 bases, with 13 bases remaining between them. The CDR3 is made up of 14 amino acids. CDR1 is LNHDA and CDR2 is SQIVND in the germline V gene (reference sequence). To note about this clone: What it binds is unknown.

The chain combines TRBV19 with TRBJ2-5; D possibly corresponds to TRBD2 (7 bases). The sequence was collected from a woman between 25 and 40 years old in good health and CMV-seronegative. Material for sequencing was PBMCs. The CDR3 is CASSISGGRETQYF. The CDR3 nucleotides are TGTGCCAGTAGTATTTCGGGGGGCCGGGAGACCCAGTACTTC.